This entry lists 7 T cell receptor beta chains sequenced from one sample in a study of control samples from healthy donors and cancer patients. TCRdb keeps only in-frame clones here, not all; method: immunoSEQ multiplex PCR. The sample records 75,000 to 80,000 clones, 89% being singletons. What was sequenced was PBMCs. The receptors come from a woman in her forties or fifties with colorectal cancer.

This chain connects TRBV4-3 to TRBJ1-6; D gene ambiguous. The CDR3 extends over 15 amino acids. Germline V gene data show CDR1 as LGHNA and CDR2 as YSLEER. Trimming shortened V by 0 bases and J by 1 base, and 4 bases separated the two germline ends. Here the CDR3 reads CASSQEVSYNSPLHF. Here the CDR3 DNA reads TGCGCCAGCAGCCAAGAGGTATCCTATAATTCACCCCTCCACTTT.

The chain is built from TRBV4-2 and TRBJ2-1; a possible D gene is TRBD1 (6 bases). V lost 0 bases and J 6 bases, leaving 15 bases between the germline ends. The germline V gene has CDR1 LGHNA and CDR2 YNFKEQ. The CDR3 totals 16 residues. Written as DNA, the CDR3 is TGTGCCAGCAGCCAAGATATCGGACAGAAAAGCAATGAGCAGTTCTTC. It translates to CASSQDIGQKSNEQFF.

The chain is built from TRBV7-8 and TRBJ2-3; a weak D match, TRBD2 (5 bases). The CDR3 covers 16 residues. The germline V gene encodes CDR1 SGHVS and CDR2 FQNEAQ. Trimming stripped 5 bases from V and 1 base from J, with 16 bases between. DNA of the CDR3: TGTGCCAGCAGCCTCCTGGGAGACTATCGCACAGATACGCAGTATTTT. Amino acids: CASSLLGDYRTDTQYF.

The chain is built from TRBV18 and TRBJ2-1; 8 bases match TRBD1. The CDR3 is 16 residues long. The germline V gene has CDR1 KGHSH and CDR2 LQKENI. J lost 0 bases, V lost 0 bases, and 1 base had no gene match. The CDR3 coding sequence is TGTGCCAGCTCACCACCGGGACAGGACTCCTACAATGAGCAGTTCTTC. Amino acid sequence: CASSPPGQDSYNEQFF. Full variable domain (rest looked up from reference TRBV18 and TRBJ2-1): NAGVMQNPRHLVRRRGQEARLRCSPMKGHSHVYWYRQLPEEGLKFMVYLQKENIIDESGMPKERFSAEFPKEGPSILRIQQVVRGDSAAYFCASSPPGQDSYNEQFFGPGTRLTVL.

The J gene is TRBJ2-3, the V gene TRBV6-4, with D perhaps TRBD1 or TRBD2 (5 bases each). Germline V gene sequence: CDR1 MRHNA, CDR2 SNTAGT. This CDR3 spans 13 amino acids. V was shortened by 4 bases and J by 5 bases, with 10 bases between the two germline ends. CDR3 in amino acids: CASSGGPEDTQYF. DNA of the CDR3: TGTGCCAGCAGTGGGGGACCCGAAGATACGCAGTATTTT.

The genes are TRBV5-4 and TRBJ2-1, with TRBD2 as a possible D gene (6 bases). Germline loops: CDR1 SGHNT, CDR2 YYREEE (reference sequence). V lost 0 bases and J lost 2, with 9 bases in between. This CDR3 contains 15 residues. The CDR3 sequence is CASSLGGEAYNEQFF. CDR3 bases: TGTGCCAGCAGCTTGGGAGGGGAGGCCTACAATGAGCAGTTCTTC. The complete variable domain, with remaining parts taken from reference TRBV5-4 and TRBJ2-1, reads ETGVTQSPTHLIKTRGQQVTLRCSSQSGHNTVSWYQQALGQGPQFIFQYYREEENGRGNFPPRFSGLQFPNYSSELNVNALELDDSALYLCASSLGGEAYNEQFFGPGTRLTVL.

The J gene is TRBJ1-6, the V gene TRBV4-3; 9 positions match TRBD1. Germline V gene lookup returns CDR1 LGHNA and CDR2 YSLEER. Trimming took 2 bases from V and 12 from J; bases not matched to a gene: 8. The length of the CDR3 is 15 residues. CDR3 sequence reads: CASSQSQTGGLPLHF. CDR3 DNA: TGCGCCAGCAGCCAATCCCAGACAGGGGGTTTACCCCTCCACTTT.